Following are 27 T cell receptor beta chains from one sample sequenced in a study of high-grade serous ovarian cancer treatment subgroups. The data were produced by immunoSEQ multiplex PCR, yet TCRdb's version contains in-frame clones alone and is incomplete. The sample lists about 15,000 clones; almost 75% were seen once. Tumor tissue was taken before any definitive surgery or chemotherapy was given. The sequenced sample consisted of tumor tissue. Receptors were obtained from a human donor with high-grade serous ovarian cancer.

The V gene is TRBV11-2, the J gene TRBJ2-2; 7 nucleotides align to TRBD2. J lost 2 bases, V lost 0 bases, and 9 bases had no gene match. This CDR3 comprises 18 residues. Germline-derived CDR1 and CDR2 are SGHAT and FQNNGV. This CDR3 reads CASSLDQFGGSNTGELFF. As DNA, the CDR3 is TGTGCCAGCAGCTTAGACCAATTCGGGGGGTCAAACACCGGGGAGCTGTTTTTT. Together with reference TRBV11-2 and TRBJ2-2, the CDR3 gives the full variable domain: EAGVAQSPRYKIIEKRQSVAFWCNPISGHATLYWYQQILGQGPKLLIQFQNNGVVDDSQLPKDRFSAERLKGVDSTLKIQPAKLEDSAVYLCASSLDQFGGSNTGELFFGEGSRLTVL.

The rearrangement uses TRBV30 and TRBJ2-7; either TRBD1 or TRBD2 may fit D (5 bases each). The CDR3 consists of 11 residues. Trimming pared 3 bases from V and 9 bases from J, leaving 12 bases between. Germline CDR1 and CDR2: GTSNPN and SVGIG (reference sequence). CDR3 bases: TGTGCCTGGAGACAGAGGGGACGGCAGTACTTC. It is translated as CAWRQRGRQYF.

The rearrangement joins TRBV30 to TRBJ2-7; 7 bases fit TRBD2. V shed 4 bases and J 2 bases; nucleotides not matched to a gene: 14. Germline CDR1 GTSNPN, CDR2 SVGIG (reference sequence). There are 16 residues in the CDR3. The CDR3 loop reads CAWNLRGSPSPYEQYF. CDR3 DNA: TGTGCCTGGAACTTGCGGGGGAGCCCGAGCCCCTACGAGCAGTACTTC.

The rearrangement links TRBV5-4 to TRBJ1-2; D is unclear. The CDR3 contains 12 residues. Germline values: CDR1 SGHNT, CDR2 YYREEE (reference sequence). V gave up 2 bases and J gave up 8 bases, with 10 bases separating them. The DNA of the CDR3 is TGTGCCAGCAGCTTTGGAGGGCAGGGCTACACCTTC. Translation: CASSFGGQGYTF.

The chain joins TRBV11-3 to TRBJ2-1; D gene uncertain. Germline CDR1 SGHNT, CDR2 YENEEA. Between the trimmed V and J ends, which lost 4 bases and 4 bases, there was a span of 5 bases. This CDR3 has 12 residues. CDR3 in amino acids: CASSSEYNEQFF. The DNA of the CDR3 is TGTGCCAGCAGCTCCGAGTACAATGAGCAGTTCTTC.

This chain joins TRBV18 and TRBJ2-2; no clear D gene. V lost 0 bases and J 0 bases, leaving 8 bases between the germline ends. This CDR3 spans 16 amino acids. Germline V gene sequence: CDR1 KGHSH, CDR2 LQKENI. CDR3 residues: CASSPPNGPNTGELFF. In DNA, the CDR3 is TGTGCCAGCTCACCACCCAACGGACCGAACACCGGGGAGCTGTTTTTT.

The CDR3 is CASSLWGRGNEKLFF. CDR3 coding DNA: TGTGCCAGCAGCTTATGGGGTAGGGGGAATGAAAAACTGTTTTTT. The J gene is TRBJ1-4, the V gene TRBV7-8; tentative D call: TRBD1 (6 bases). Trimming cost V 2 bases and J 5 bases, with 12 bases left between them. CDR1 and CDR2 from the germline V gene are SGHVS and FQNEAQ. The CDR3 covers 15 residues.

The chain has TRBV4-3 and TRBJ2-5, with TRBD1 identical over 8 bases. The assigned J gene may be wrong: the sequence end matches TRBJ2-7 better. Germline-derived CDR1 and CDR2 are LGHNA and YSLEER. The CDR3 is made up of 16 amino acids. CDR3 loop: CASSQDRGPPHYEQYF. DNA for the CDR3: TGCGCCAGCAGCCAAGACAGGGGGCCACCGCACTACGAGCAGTACTTC.

The chain couples TRBV7-2 to TRBJ2-3; D possibly corresponds to TRBD2 (6 bases). CDR3 size: 17 residues. Germline loops: CDR1 SGHTA, CDR2 FQGNSA. Trimming removed 1 base from V and 2 bases from J, with 16 bases in between. CDR3 nucleotide sequence: TGTGCCAGCAGCTTAGGCTCTTTTCGGGGGAACACAGATACGCAGTATTTT. Its translation: CASSLGSFRGNTDTQYF.

The chain joins TRBV23-1 to TRBJ2-2; no clear D gene. TRBV23-1 is labeled an ORF, and its function is uncertain. The CDR3 spans 13 residues. Between the trimmed V and J ends, which lost 0 bases and 3 bases, there was a span of 2 bases. The CDR3 DNA reads as TGCGCCAGCAGTCAATCATACACCGGGGAGCTGTTTTTT. It specifies CASSQSYTGELFF.

The chain recombines TRBV27 with TRBJ1-2; D is undetermined. The CDR3 spans 14 residues. CDR1 MNHEY and CDR2 SMNVEV come from the germline V gene (reference sequence). The V end was cut by 5 bases, the J end by 4 bases, with 14 bases between. DNA of the CDR3: TGTGCCAGCAGTCCCCTTCAGACACCCTATGGCTACACCTTC. Amino acids: CASSPLQTPYGYTF.

This clone has just a few counts. The chain links TRBV6-5 to TRBJ2-5, with D possibly matching TRBD1 (6 bases). The germline gives CDR1 MNHEY, CDR2 SVGAGI. Trimming left V 6 bases short and J 5 bases short, with 19 bases between. The CDR3 spans 15 residues. CDR3 DNA sequence: TGTGCCAGCAGACGAACGACAGGAGCAGGGGAGACCCAGTACTTC. Its protein product is CASRRTTGAGETQYF.

The chain uses TRBV5-5 and TRBJ1-2, with TRBD1 matching 7 bases. The CDR3 spans 15 residues. The J segment lost 2 bases and the V segment lost 2 bases, leaving 6 bases of the junction unmatched. Germline values: CDR1 SGHKS, CDR2 YYEKEE (reference sequence). CDR3 sequence: CASSFVGQANYGYTF. The CDR3 DNA follows: TGTGCCAGCAGCTTCGTCGGACAGGCCAACTATGGCTACACCTTC.

The genes are TRBV7-9 and TRBJ1-1; a weak D match, TRBD1 (6 bases). Germline lookup yields CDR1 SEHNR and CDR2 FQNEAQ (reference sequence). Deletions cut 2 bases from V and 4 bases from J, with 11 bases between. The CDR3 runs to 14 residues. The CDR3 coding sequence is TGTGCCAGCAGCTTATCATCAGGGGCCACTGAAGCTTTCTTT. Encoded protein: CASSLSSGATEAFF. The full variable domain, its missing parts supplied by reference TRBV7-9 and TRBJ1-1, is DTGVSQNPRHKITKRGQNVTFRCDPISEHNRLYWYRQTLGQGPEFLTYFQNEAQLEKSRLLSDRFSAERPKGSFSTLEIQRTEQGDSAMYLCASSLSSGATEAFFGQGTRLTVV.

The V gene is TRBV6-1, the J gene TRBJ2-3, with 11 bases matching TRBD2. V lost 0 bases, J lost 3 bases, and 2 bases stayed unmatched. This CDR3 is 16 amino acids long. Germline CDR1 reads MNHNS; CDR2 reads SASEGT. The CDR3 loop reads CASSEALAGGTDTQYF. The CDR3 DNA reads as TGTGCCAGCAGTGAAGCCCTAGCGGGGGGTACAGATACGCAGTATTTT.

The sample holds one count of this clone. This rearrangement joins TRBV28 to TRBJ1-1, with 7 bases matching TRBD1. From germline, CDR1 is MDHEN and CDR2 SYDVKM. Losses at the gene ends were 7 bases for V and 0 bases for J; bases not matched to a gene: 8. There are 15 residues in the CDR3. CDR3 sequence: CASIFSGGLNTEAFF. The CDR3 nucleotides read TGTGCCAGCATTTTTTCAGGGGGGCTGAACACTGAAGCTTTCTTT.

This clone has only one observation. The chain recombines TRBV28 with TRBJ1-4; tentative D call: TRBD1 (5 bases). Germline CDR1 MDHEN, CDR2 SYDVKM. CDR3 length: 16 residues. V lost 4 bases and J lost 8, with 20 bases in between. The CDR3 DNA follows: TGTGCCAGCAGTTCACCTCCGGGGTCCCGGGGGGAAAAACTGTTTTTT. Encoded protein: CASSSPPGSRGEKLFF.

This sequence joins TRBV7-9 and TRBJ1-6; D remains ambiguous. Deletions cut 5 bases from V and 4 bases from J, with 12 bases between. In germline, CDR1 is SEHNR, CDR2 FQNEAQ (reference sequence). CDR3 length equals 15 residues. The CDR3 DNA reads TGTGCCAGCAGCGGAGGTAGCTTTTATAATTCACCCCTCCACTTT. As protein: CASSGGSFYNSPLHF.

This chain links TRBV30 with TRBJ2-5; tentative D call: TRBD2 (7 bases). Per germline, CDR1 GTSNPN and CDR2 SVGIG (reference sequence). V was trimmed by 0 bases and J by 1 base, leaving 9 bases between them. CDR3 length: 14 amino acids. The CDR3 coding sequence is TGTGCCTGGAGTGTAGGGGGGGGCCAAGAGACCCAGTACTTC. It specifies CAWSVGGGQETQYF.

The gene calls are TRBV4-1 and TRBJ2-7, with D hard to call. The V end lost 4 bases, the J end lost 2 bases, and 18 bases lay between the germline ends. The CDR3 has 16 amino acids. CDR1 and CDR2 (germline): MGHRA, YSYEKL. The CDR3 DNA is TGCGCCAGCAGCCTGCCCCGCCGCGTCCCCCCCTACGAGCAGTACTTC. Amino acids: CASSLPRRVPPYEQYF.

The rearrangement joins TRBV6-1 to TRBJ2-7; maybe TRBD1 (6 bases). The CDR3 consists of 15 residues. Per germline, CDR1 MNHNS and CDR2 SASEGT. V was clipped by 6 bases and J by 3 bases, with 18 bases between them. The CDR3: CASSKDRSVGYEQYF. The CDR3 DNA follows: TGTGCCAGCAGCAAAGACAGGTCGGTAGGCTACGAGCAGTACTTC.

This clone occurred a few times. The rearrangement links TRBV2 to TRBJ2-7; 8 bases line up with TRBD1. The CDR3 length is 12 residues. CDR1 and CDR2 (germline): SNHLY, FYNNEI. The V gene end was trimmed by 8 bases and the J gene end by 6 bases; junction bases not matched to a gene: 6. The CDR3 coding sequence is TGTGCCAGCGGACAGGGCGTCTTCGAGCAGTACTTC. Translating it yields CASGQGVFEQYF.

By its share, this clone is medium-sized. J is TRBJ1-2 and V is TRBV18; 10 positions agree with TRBD1. V lost 3 bases to trimming and J lost 7 bases; unmatched junction nucleotides: 8. Germline lookup yields CDR1 KGHSH and CDR2 LQKENI. The CDR3 runs 15 residues. The CDR3 nucleotides read TGTGCCAGCTCACCGGGACAGGGGTTCAGTAGTGGCTACACCTTC. Its protein is CASSPGQGFSSGYTF.

The chain couples TRBV5-1 to TRBJ2-7; D remains ambiguous. Germline V gives CDR1 SGHRS, CDR2 YFSETQ. The length of the CDR3 is 15 residues. The V end lost 0 bases, the J end lost 5 bases, and 15 bases lay between the germline ends. Here the CDR3 DNA reads TGCGCCAGCAGCTTGGGTTCCGGTAGGTCACACGAGCAGTACTTC. Translated: CASSLGSGRSHEQYF.

V gene TRBV10-2 combines with J gene TRBJ1-5; D is uncertain. The germline V gene encodes CDR1 WSHSY and CDR2 SAAADI. V lost 3 bases and J 4 bases, leaving 13 bases between the germline ends. The CDR3 loop spans 15 amino acids. The chain's CDR3 is CASSDGRPPNQPQHF. As DNA, the CDR3 is TGCGCCAGCAGTGATGGTCGACCGCCGAATCAGCCCCAGCATTTT.

This chain connects TRBV4-3 to TRBJ1-2; D uncertain. V was shortened by 0 bases and J by 6 bases, with 8 bases between the two germline ends. Germline CDR1 is LGHNA and CDR2 is YSLEER. The CDR3 has 13 residues. The CDR3 DNA is TGCGCCAGCAGCCAAGATTTTCAGAATGGCTACACCTTC. Its translation: CASSQDFQNGYTF.

CDR3 amino acids: CASSLGHRSYNSPLHF. DNA of the CDR3: TGTGCCAGCAGCTTAGGGCACCGCTCCTATAATTCACCCCTCCACTTT. The V and J genes are TRBV5-5 and TRBJ1-6; D remains ambiguous. Germline values: CDR1 SGHKS, CDR2 YYEKEE (reference sequence). V lost 2 bases and J lost 0, with 9 bases in between. This CDR3 spans 16 amino acids.